The entry below describes one T cell receptor (beta chain). Trimming took 6 bases from V and 8 from J, leaving 19 bases between them. Germline CDR1 MNHEY, CDR2 SVGAGI. The CDR3 spans 14 residues. This specimen comes from a study of blood T cell repertoires in COVID-19. Study-level information: T cells, B-cell-depleted T cells, or PBMCs supplied cDNA or gDNA.

Original processing notes: Reference gene primer amplification in the assay estimated nucleated cell counts. Using immunoSEQ multiplex PCR, the repertoire was profiled, and TCRdb retains in-frame clones only, with some absent. Clonal size and the V and J genes are those of that table, whereas D and trimming came from the DNA. There are tens of thousands of clones in the sample; nearly 80% occur only once, and approximately 12% lies in the top ten. This receptor was identified in a human donor in a cohort sampled during active COVID-19. The V call is TRBV6-5, the J call TRBJ1-2, with D maybe TRBD1 (6 bases). The specimen was peripheral blood. The CDR3 loop is CASSRTSQGWGYTF. Written as DNA, the CDR3 is TGTGCCAGCAGCCGTACTTCACAGGGTTGGGGCTACACCTTC.